The sequence of this TCR beta chain was determined in a study of neurological immune-mediated disorders. Whole-study results and caveats: Private repertoires in all groups were suggested by the finding that expanded clones across subjects shared no CDR3 amino acid sequences. Phylogenetic grouping assigned the repertoires of 18 of 34 multiple sclerosis patients to one related-CDR3 cluster, which constitutes a possible signature.

Germline CDR1 is SGHRS and CDR2 is YFSETQ. The CDR3 has 15 amino acids. Trimming cost V 1 base and J 5 bases, with 15 bases left between them. Comment on this clonotype: No antigen is known for it.

Synthesis of cDNA was carried out by template-switch 5'RACE. The reaction used 10-nucleotide random UMIs. TCRdb re-derived calls from the 5' RACE reads in MiXCR, one entry per CDR3 protein. The sample consists of roughly 40,000 distinct CDR3 sequences, approximately 2.4% of them appearing once. The sequenced material came from PBMCs. The receptor's source is a man aged 50-60 years with multiple sclerosis. The V gene is TRBV5-1, the J gene TRBJ1-1, with D maybe TRBD1 (6 bases). The CDR3, as DNA: TGCGCCAGCAGCTTGCAGGGGCCGGGAAAAACTGAAGCTTTCTTT. This gives the protein CASSLQGPGKTEAFF.